This TCR beta chain is from a study of T-cell reconstitution after alpha-beta-depleted transplantation in children. Study-wide points: T cells produced anew were the main source of T-cell counts and diversity one year after transplant. In patients about two months after transplant, alpha-beta T cells reportedly arose from several hundred expanded graft clones. In some patients, recipient T cells and intrathymic progenitors surviving conditioning explained high day-60 diversity.

Regarding this clonotype: Its antigen remains unidentified.

This CDR3 has 14 residues. The germline V gene encodes CDR1 MNHEY and CDR2 SMNVEV (reference sequence). J lost 5 bases, V lost 3 bases, and 6 bases had no gene match. A library of TCRbeta sequences, prepared with unique molecular identifiers, was generated. TCRdb independently ran MiXCR on the PCR reads; one entry per CDR3 protein. Among more than 400,000 distinct CDR3 sequences listed, approximately 42% were seen once. Sequenced material: PBMCs, taken before TCRalphabeta/CD19-depleted stem cell transplant. The receptor was isolated from a girl aged 2 to 9 with aplastic anemia, due to receive a stem cell transplant. The chain recombines TRBV27 with TRBJ2-7; 8 positions agree with TRBD1. CDR3 nucleotides: TGTGCCAGCAGTTTCCGGGACAGGACCCACGAGCAGTACTTC. This encodes CASSFRDRTHEQYF.